This T cell receptor (beta chain) originates from a study of blood T cell repertoires in COVID-19. Study-wide background: Collection of acute and convalescent COVID-19 samples took place in the United States, Italy and Spain. Nucleic acid was either cDNA or gDNA, and it came from T cells, B-cell-depleted T cells, or PBMCs.

V was shortened by 3 bases and J by 6 bases, with 19 bases between the two germline ends. Looked up from germline, CDR1 is LGHDT and CDR2 is YNNKEL (reference sequence). There are 16 residues in the CDR3. Sequencing used immunoSEQ multiplex PCR; TCRdb keeps in-frame clones, though not all of them. The sample has fewer than 70,000 clones, less than 90% seen once. Sequenced sample: peripheral blood. The sequence was obtained from a woman in her seventies with active COVID-19. The J gene is TRBJ2-3, the V gene TRBV3-1 (or the pseudogene TRBV3-2), with D uncertain. The CDR3 DNA reads as TGTGCCAGCAGCCACTCGCCAGTGAGAGGAGTGGATACGCAGTATTTT. It specifies CASSHSPVRGVDTQYF.